This T cell receptor beta chain came from a study of shared clonotypes between healthy human individuals. A note on this clone: Its antigen remains unknown.

Study observations and caveats: Owing to a small donor count, the genetic and exposure-history diversity represented was limited.

The sorted-subset replicate PCRs were given around 200 ng DNA, which is about 30,000 T cell genomes. Assay used: immunoSEQ multiplex PCR; TCRdb lists only in-frame clones, some missing. This table has about 2 million clones, approximately 94% appearing once. V shed 0 bases and J shed 5 bases, with 10 bases lying between them. The CDR3 contains 14 residues. CDR1 and CDR2 from the germline V gene are SGHDN and FVKESK. It was CD45RO-negative cells, positively selected for CCR7, that made up naive CD8 cells, with terminally differentiated effector memory CD45RA+ cells excluded. V usage is TRBV14 and J usage is TRBJ1-2, with a tentative D call TRBD1 (5 bases). This TCR derives from a man younger than 35 in good health. The material sequenced was naive CD8+ T cells sorted from blood. CDR3 DNA sequence: TGTGCCAGCAGCCAAGAAGGGGCATCTTATGGCTACACCTTC. Residues: CASSQEGASYGYTF.